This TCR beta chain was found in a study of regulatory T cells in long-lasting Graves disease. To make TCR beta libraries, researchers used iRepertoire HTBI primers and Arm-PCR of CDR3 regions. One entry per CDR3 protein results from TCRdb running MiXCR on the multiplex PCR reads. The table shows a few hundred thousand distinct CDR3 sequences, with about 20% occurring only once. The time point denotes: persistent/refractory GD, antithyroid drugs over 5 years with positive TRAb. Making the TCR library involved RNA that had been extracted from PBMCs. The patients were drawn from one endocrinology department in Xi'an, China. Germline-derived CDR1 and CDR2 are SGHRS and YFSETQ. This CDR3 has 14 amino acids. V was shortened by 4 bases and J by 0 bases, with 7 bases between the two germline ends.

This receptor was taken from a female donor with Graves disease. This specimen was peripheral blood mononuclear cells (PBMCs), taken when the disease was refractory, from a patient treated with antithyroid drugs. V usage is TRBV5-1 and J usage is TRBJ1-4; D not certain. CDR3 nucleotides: TGCGCCAGCAGCCCCATTCCAACTAATGAAAAACTGTTTTTT. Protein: CASSPIPTNEKLFF.